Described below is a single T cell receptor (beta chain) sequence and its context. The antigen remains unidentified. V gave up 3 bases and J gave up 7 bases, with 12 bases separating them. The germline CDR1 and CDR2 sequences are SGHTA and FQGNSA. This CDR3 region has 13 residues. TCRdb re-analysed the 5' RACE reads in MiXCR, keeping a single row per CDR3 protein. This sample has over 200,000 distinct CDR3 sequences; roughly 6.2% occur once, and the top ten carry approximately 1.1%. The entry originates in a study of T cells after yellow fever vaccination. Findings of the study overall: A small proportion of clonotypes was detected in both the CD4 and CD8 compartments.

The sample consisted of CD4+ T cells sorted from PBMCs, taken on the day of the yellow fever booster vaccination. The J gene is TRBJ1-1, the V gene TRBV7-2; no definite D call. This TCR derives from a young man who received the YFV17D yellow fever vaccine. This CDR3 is CASSFRTADEAFF. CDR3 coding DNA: TGTGCCAGCAGCTTCCGGACCGCGGATGAAGCTTTCTTT.